Listed below are T cell receptor beta chains from one sample, sequenced in a study of shared clonotypes between healthy human individuals. Sequencing used immunoSEQ multiplex PCR; TCRdb keeps in-frame clones, though not all of them. Of 2 million to 3 million clones in the sample, roughly 93% were seen once. The material sequenced was naive CD4+ T cells from PBMCs. The receptors come from a man between 18 and 35 years old in good health. Some clones in this sample may be carry-over from other donors' samples. CDR3s include the opening cysteine and the closing phenylalanine or tryptophan. The D gene is left open where the match is weak. Expanded clones get a size class; other rows say once, few or many, or leave the size out.

size	D	J	V	DNA	CDR3
-	TRBD1	TRBJ2-7	TRBV29-1	TGCAGCGTTGAAGAAGGGACACAGGGGGCCTACGAGCAGTACTTC	CSVEEGTQGAYEQYF
once	-	TRBJ1-1	TRBV7-9	TGTGCCAGCAGCTCCGGGAGGGGAAGCGCGAACACTGAAGCTTTCTTT	CASSSGRGSANTEAFF
-	TRBD2	TRBJ2-1	TRBV4-1	TGCGCCAGCAATTCTGTGGGGACTAGCTACAATGAGCAGTTCTTC	CASNSVGTSYNEQFF
-	-	TRBJ1-2	TRBV28	TGTGCCAGCACTCCCTATCGGGGGTATGGCTACACCTTC	CASTPYRGYGYTF
few	-	TRBJ1-4	TRBV9	TGTGCCAGCAGTAAAACAGGGCACACTAATGAAAAACTGTTTTTT	CASSKTGHTNEKLFF
once	-	TRBJ2-1	TRBV6-1	TGTGCCAGCAGTACCTACAATGAGCAGTTCTTC	CASSTYNEQFF
-	-	TRBJ2-7	TRBV7-2	TGTGCCAGCAGTCCCGGGCCCTCGGGTTCGTCCTACGAGCAGTACTTC	CASSPGPSGSSYEQYF
few	-	TRBJ1-1	TRBV29-1	TGCAGCGGCAGTTTGGAGAACACTGAAGCTTTCTTT	CSGSLENTEAFF
-	-	TRBJ2-7	TRBV27	TGTGCCAGCAGTCGACCGTACCGGGAGCAGTACTTC	CASSRPYREQYF
-	TRBD1	TRBJ1-5	TRBV5-4	TGTGCCAGCAGCTTGGCTGGACAGGGGGGGAATCAGCCCCAGCATTTT	CASSLAGQGGNQPQHF
-	TRBD2	TRBJ2-1	TRBV18	TGTGCCAGCTCACTAGCGGGAGGGTACAATGAGCAGTTCTTC	CASSLAGGYNEQFF
-	TRBD1	TRBJ2-7	TRBV5-1	TGCGCCAGCAGCCCGGACAGGGCCGCACAGGAGCAGTACTTC	CASSPDRAAQEQYF
-	-	TRBJ2-1	TRBV7-2	TGTGCCAGCAGCACCCTTACAGGTAACAATGAGCAGTTCTTC	CASSTLTGNNEQFF
-	-	TRBJ2-7	TRBV9	TGTGCCAGCAGCCATTGGACCGGCGCCAACGAGCAGTACTTC	CASSHWTGANEQYF
-	-	TRBJ2-5	TRBV4-1	TGCGCCAGCAGCCAATTCCCGAAGAGCGAAGAGACCCAGTACTTC	CASSQFPKSEETQYF
-	-	TRBJ1-2	TRBV5-3	TGTGCCAGAAGTGTGGTGGCGGAGTATAACTATGGCTACACCTTC	CARSVVAEYNYGYTF
-	-	TRBJ2-3	TRBV19	TGTGCCAGTAGTATCCCTAGAGGGGGCACAGATACGCAGTATTTT	CASSIPRGGTDTQYF
-	-	TRBJ2-3	TRBV29-1	TGCAGCGTTGTCGGTAGGGGAACAGATACGCAGTATTTT	CSVVGRGTDTQYF
-	-	TRBJ2-7	TRBV28	TGTGCCAGCAGTCCCCCGTCTGGGTACGAGCAGTACTTC	CASSPPSGYEQYF
once	TRBD1	TRBJ2-3	TRBV4-1	TGCGCCAGCAGCCAACCGGGACAGGGCGGAGATACGCAGTATTTT	CASSQPGQGGDTQYF
-	TRBD1	TRBJ1-2	TRBV7-6	TGTGCCAGCAGCGCGGACAGGGGGTATGGCTACACCTTC	CASSADRGYGYTF
-	-	TRBJ1-1	TRBV27	TGTGCCAGCAGTCCTCGGGGGGGGTCTTTAACTGAAGCTTTCTTT	CASSPRGGSLTEAFF
-	-	TRBJ2-7	TRBV7-3	TGTGCCAGCAGCCCCTCCGCAGGGAATATCCACGAGCAGTACTTC	CASSPSAGNIHEQYF
-	-	TRBJ2-7	TRBV7-9	TGTGCCAGCAGGCGATCTGGGGGCGCGGAGTACTTC	CASRRSGGAEYF
-	TRBD2	TRBJ2-1	TRBV14	TGTGCCAGCAGCACCCGCTCCGGGGGGTACAATGAGCAGTTCTTC	CASSTRSGGYNEQFF
-	-	TRBJ2-1	TRBV5-1	TGCGCCAGCAGCGTCGTCAGGACCGCCAATGAGCAGTTCTTC	CASSVVRTANEQFF
-	-	TRBJ1-1	TRBV28	TGTGCCAGCAGCCCCGGTGGGGCTCGATCTCTAATTGAAGCTTTCTTT	CASSPGGARSLIEAFF
-	TRBD1	TRBJ1-4	TRBV30	TGTGCCTGGAGCCTTGACAGGGATGGAAAACTGTTTTTT	CAWSLDRDGKLFF
-	-	TRBJ2-7	TRBV6-4	TGTGCCAGCAAAACAGGACACCCCGACTCCTACGAGCAGTACTTC	CASKTGHPDSYEQYF
-	-	TRBJ2-2	TRBV2	TGTGCCAGCAGGGTAACGGGAATGAACACCGGGGAGCTGTTTTTT	CASRVTGMNTGELFF
once	-	TRBJ2-1	TRBV7-2	TGTGCCAGCAGCTTCGGGACGGTTTCCTACAATGAGCAGTTCTTC	CASSFGTVSYNEQFF
-	-	TRBJ2-5	TRBV15	TGTGCCACCAGCAGGTCGGCGAGGCCCCAGTACTTC	CATSRSARPQYF
-	-	TRBJ2-5	TRBV19	TGTGCCAGTAGTATCGGCAGGGGATGGGGGGAGACCCAGTACTTC	CASSIGRGWGETQYF
-	TRBD1	TRBJ1-2	TRBV5-1	TGCGCCAGCAGCTTGGTGAGGACAGGGACCCACTATGGCTACACCTTC	CASSLVRTGTHYGYTF
-	TRBD1	TRBJ1-2	TRBV28	TGTGCCAGCAGTTTAGCGGGAGACAGGGCCTATGGCTACACCTTC	CASSLAGDRAYGYTF
-	TRBD1	TRBJ1-5	TRBV28	TGTGCCAGCAGCCCGGGACAGTCTCTCAATCAGCCCCAGCATTTT	CASSPGQSLNQPQHF
-	TRBD2	TRBJ2-1	TRBV7-9	TGTGCCAGCAGCTTAGGTGGGACTAGCGGGAGGATATACAATGAGCAGTTCTTC	CASSLGGTSGRIYNEQFF
-	-	TRBJ1-1	TRBV7-9	TGTGCCAGCAACGTAAAAGACACTGAAGCTTTCTTT	CASNVKDTEAFF
-	TRBD2	TRBJ2-1	TRBV5-1	TGCGCCAGCAGCCTGAGCGGGAGGGGATACAATGAGCAGTTCTTC	CASSLSGRGYNEQFF
-	-	TRBJ1-1	TRBV25-1	TGTGCCAGCAGTGGGAGACAGTCAGGTCAACTAGAAGCTTTCTTT	CASSGRQSGQLEAFF
-	-	TRBJ1-3	TRBV6-5	TGTGCCAGTTGGGGACTTGGTGGAAACACCATATATTTT	CASWGLGGNTIYF
-	-	TRBJ1-6	TRBV7-9	TGTGCCAGCAGCGTCCGGGACCGCAATTCACCCCTCCACTTT	CASSVRDRNSPLHF